These 24 T cell receptor beta chains originate from one sample sequenced in a study of response to subunit inactivated influenza vaccine. MiXCR, run by TCRdb on the RT-PCR reads, gives a single entry per CDR3 protein. Counted here are some 850,000 distinct CDR3 sequences, roughly 20% occurring once; the ten biggest clones make up about a tenth. The sequences come from PBMCs from blood, collected roughly 5 days after vaccination. These receptors all come from a man over 45 who received an inactivated influenza vaccine.

This clonotype was counted only a few times. V and J are TRBV20-1 and TRBJ1-6; D call uncertain. This CDR3 is 15 amino acids long. CDR1 is DFQATT, CDR2 SNEGSKA, per germline (reference sequence). Trimming took off 3 bases at V and 3 bases at J, with 12 bases between the two ends. CDR3 nucleotides: TGCAGTGCTAGTTACCAGCCAATCTATAATTCACCCCTCCACTTT. Its translation is CSASYQPIYNSPLHF.

J is TRBJ2-1 and V is TRBV6-5; D gene uncertain. V was cut by 6 bases and J by 9 bases, with 12 bases left in between. Germline assignment: CDR1 MNHEY and CDR2 SVGAGI. The CDR3 has 12 amino acids. CDR3 protein: CASSSDGSEQFF. In DNA form, the CDR3 reads TGTGCCAGCAGCTCCGACGGATCTGAGCAGTTCTTC.

This sequence joins TRBV7-2 and TRBJ2-7; 7 bases map to TRBD2. J was trimmed by 3 bases and V by 6 bases; bases with no gene match: 14. This CDR3 contains 16 residues. Germline CDR1 and CDR2: SGHTA and FQGNSA. The CDR3 spells CASRGVGGGTYYEQYF. As DNA, the CDR3 is TGTGCCAGCAGAGGAGTTGGGGGGGGAACTTACTACGAGCAGTACTTC.

The V and J genes are TRBV6-2 or TRBV6-3 and TRBJ2-3; 8 bases line up with TRBD2. The CDR3 runs 13 residues. With V trimmed by 7 bases and J by 1 base, 1 base remained unmatched. Per the germline V gene, CDR1 is MNHEY and CDR2 is SVGEGT. This CDR3 reads CASILAGTDTQYF. The CDR3 nucleotides are TGTGCCAGCATACTAGCGGGCACAGATACGCAGTATTTT.

J is TRBJ2-1 and V is TRBV6-5; no firm D call. The CDR3 runs 18 residues. Germline assignment: CDR1 MNHEY and CDR2 SVGAGI. V was shortened by 3 bases and J by 2 bases, with 20 bases between the two germline ends. In nucleotides, the CDR3 is TGTGCCAGCAGTTATCGAGCAGCCTCGGACGACCCCTACAATGAGCAGTTCTTC. Protein sequence: CASSYRAASDDPYNEQFF.

This clonotype was found a few times. The V gene is TRBV12-3 or TRBV12-4, the J gene TRBJ2-1; TRBD1 aligns across 7 bases. This CDR3 has 15 amino acids. V shed 6 bases and J 5 bases; nucleotides not matched to a gene: 10. CDR3 loop: CASRQQTGLNNEQFF. The CDR3 bases are TGTGCCAGCAGGCAGCAGACAGGGCTCAACAATGAGCAGTTCTTC.

V is TRBV2 and J is TRBJ2-7, with 9 bases lining up with TRBD2. V gave up 3 bases and J gave up 3 bases; unmatched junction bases: 6. The CDR3 runs to 15 residues. Germline CDR1 is SNHLY and CDR2 is FYNNEI. The CDR3 nucleotides are TGTGCCAGCAGTGAGGATAGCGGGAGAGTCTACGAGCAGTACTTC. This encodes CASSEDSGRVYEQYF.

This clonotype was observed a few times. The DNA is omitted, as the CDR3 cannot be located on it reliably, and the CDR3 follows TCRdb's listing. This chain joins TRBV12-3 or TRBV12-4 and TRBJ2-1; TRBD2, the D gene given by the table, was not confirmed from the DNA. The CDR3 is 16 residues long, ends included. The CDR3 protein is CASSTSTSGRPNEQFF.

The gene calls are TRBV12-3 or TRBV12-4 and TRBJ2-7, with 7 bases aligning to TRBD1. The CDR3 runs to 15 residues. The V segment lost 3 bases and the J segment 3 bases; nucleotides outside the gene matches: 8. The DNA of the CDR3 is TGTGCCAGCAGTTTTGGGTACAGGGGATTCTACGAGCAGTACTTC. It specifies CASSFGYRGFYEQYF.

V is TRBV12-3 or TRBV12-4 and J is TRBJ2-4; D is possibly TRBD1 or TRBD2 (5 bases each). This CDR3 spans 17 amino acids. Trimming removed 1 base at V and 4 bases at J, with 17 bases between. The CDR3 sequence: CASSLERVQGLKNIQYF. The CDR3 nucleotides are TGTGCCAGCAGTTTAGAGAGGGTCCAGGGCCTAAAAAACATTCAGTACTTC.

This sequence joins TRBV28 and TRBJ2-7, with D possibly being TRBD2 (5 bases). Germline V gene data show CDR1 as MDHEN and CDR2 as SYDVKM. The CDR3 length is 13 residues. V was clipped by 10 bases and J by 6 bases, with 19 bases between them. CDR3 region: CAMGPGIRCEQYF. The DNA for the CDR3 is TGTGCCATGGGCCCCGGGATCCGCTGCGAGCAGTACTTC.

Many counts were recorded for this clonotype. This chain joins TRBV12-3 or TRBV12-4 and TRBJ1-1; D not certain. The CDR3 totals 13 residues. V was cut by 3 bases and J by 0 bases, with 5 bases left in between. The CDR3 DNA follows: TGTGCCAGCAGTTTCGGTCTGAACACTGAAGCTTTCTTT. Residues: CASSFGLNTEAFF.

The gene calls are TRBV12-3 or TRBV12-4 and TRBJ1-2; TRBD1 aligns across 9 bases. There are 14 residues in the CDR3. V lost 6 bases to trimming and J lost 7 bases; unmatched junction nucleotides: 9. The CDR3 loop is CASSQHDRGIGYTF. The CDR3 DNA reads as TGTGCCAGCAGCCAACATGACAGGGGGATTGGCTACACCTTC.

The chain uses TRBV20-1 and TRBJ1-1; D is unclear. This CDR3 has 13 residues. Germline lookup yields CDR1 DFQATT and CDR2 SNEGSKA (reference sequence). Trimming pared 3 bases from V and 4 bases from J, leaving 12 bases between. In nucleotides, the CDR3 is TGCAGTGCTAGGGCCACGCGGCTCACTGAAGCTTTCTTT. This codes for CSARATRLTEAFF.

The chain combines TRBV24-1 with TRBJ1-1; 8 nucleotides match TRBD1. V trimming: 4 bases; J trimming: 11 bases; junction bases outside the gene matches: 8. The CDR3 totals 13 residues. CDR1 and CDR2 from the germline V gene are KGHDR and SFDVKD. The CDR3 DNA follows: TGTGCCACCAGTGACCGAAGCAGGGGGCGGGCTTTCTTT. Its protein product is CATSDRSRGRAFF.

This clonotype was found a few times. V usage is TRBV5-1 and J usage is TRBJ2-6; D unresolved. Germline CDR1 is SGHRS and CDR2 is YFSETQ. With 2 bases removed from V and 0 bases from J, the gap between germline ends came to 12 bases. CDR3 length: 17 residues. CDR3 residues: CASSFLDLSSGANVLTF. Written as DNA, the CDR3 is TGCGCCAGCAGCTTTCTGGACCTCTCCTCTGGGGCCAACGTCCTGACTTTC.

This clonotype came up a few times. V is TRBV12-3 or TRBV12-4 and J is TRBJ1-5; D possibly corresponds to TRBD1 (6 bases). CDR3 size: 15 residues. Trimming shortened V by 3 bases and J by 5 bases, and 14 bases separated the two germline ends. The CDR3, as DNA: TGTGCCAGCAGTTTTAGGAGACAGGTCGATCAGCCCCAGCATTTT. It codes for CASSFRRQVDQPQHF.

The rearrangement uses TRBV15 and TRBJ1-2, with D tentatively TRBD1 (5 bases). This CDR3 has 14 residues. Germline values: CDR1 LNHNV, CDR2 YYDKDF (reference sequence). Deletions cut 0 bases from V and 8 bases from J, with 13 bases between. CDR3 residues: CATSREAGTEGYTF. In nucleotides, the CDR3 is TGTGCCACCAGCAGAGAGGCAGGGACTGAGGGCTACACCTTC.

V is TRBV20-1 and J is TRBJ2-1; 13 bases are shared with TRBD2. Germline assignment: CDR1 DFQATT and CDR2 SNEGSKA (reference sequence). Trimming at V came to 6 bases and at J to 5 bases, leaving 4 bases not matched to a gene. The CDR3 length is 14 residues. The CDR3 coding sequence is TGCAGTGCATATGGGACTAGCGGGAACAATGAGCAGTTCTTC. Its protein product is CSAYGTSGNNEQFF.

This clonotype was recorded a few times. The chain couples TRBV12-3 or TRBV12-4 to TRBJ2-2; D perhaps matches TRBD2 (7 bases). V lost 3 bases and J 1 base, leaving 12 bases between the germline ends. The CDR3 loop spans 16 amino acids. The CDR3 sequence: CASSFGGALNTGELFF. The CDR3, as DNA: TGTGCCAGCAGTTTTGGGGGGGCCTTGAACACCGGGGAGCTGTTTTTT.

This clonotype was counted between two and nine times. The genes are TRBV5-1 and TRBJ2-1, with 7 positions matching TRBD2. V lost 4 bases, J lost 0 bases, and 7 bases stayed unmatched. This CDR3 spans 16 amino acids. Looked up from germline, CDR1 is SGHRS and CDR2 is YFSETQ. The CDR3 is CASSPRLASSYNEQFF. For the CDR3, the DNA is TGCGCCAGCAGCCCCAGACTAGCCAGCTCCTACAATGAGCAGTTCTTC.

The J gene is TRBJ2-2, the V gene TRBV20-1, with D tentatively TRBD2 (7 bases). The CDR3 runs 14 residues. The germline V gene encodes CDR1 DFQATT and CDR2 SNEGSKA (reference sequence). V was pared by 6 bases and J by 4 bases, with 15 bases between. The CDR3 DNA reads as TGCAGTGCCAAGGAAAGGGGGGGCACCGGGGAGCTGTTTTTT. It is translated as CSAKERGGTGELFF.

The genes are TRBV7-6 and TRBJ2-5, with TRBD1 matching over 7 bases. The CDR3 is made up of 16 amino acids. V lost 1 base to trimming and J lost 2 bases; unmatched junction nucleotides: 7. CDR1 and CDR2 from the germline V gene are SGHVS and FNYEAQ. The CDR3 loop reads CASSLGLGRGQETQYF. In nucleotides, the CDR3 is TGTGCCAGCAGCTTAGGTCTGGGCAGGGGGCAAGAGACCCAGTACTTC.

The chain couples TRBV7-6 to TRBJ1-3; D gene unclear. This CDR3 has 17 amino acids. CDR1 SGHVS and CDR2 FNYEAQ come from the germline V gene. V lost 5 bases and J 0 bases, leaving 17 bases between the germline ends. The CDR3 bases are TGTGCCAGCAGCCCCAGAGTAGGCCTCCCCTCTGGAAACACCATATATTTT. It encodes CASSPRVGLPSGNTIYF.